This passage covers 13 T cell receptor beta chains from one sample sequenced in a study of T cell changes during pregnancy in multiple sclerosis. Some clones are missing from TCRdb's copy, which holds only in-frame ones; the method was immunoSEQ multiplex PCR. The sample consists of about 38,000 clones, about 91% of them appearing once. This sample comprised CD8+ T cells from peripheral blood mononuclear cells, obtained after pregnancy. The source of these receptors is a female donor with multiple sclerosis, enrolled in a pregnancy study.

The V call is TRBV5-6, the J call TRBJ2-7; TRBD1 is a possible D gene (7 bases). There are 13 residues in the CDR3. Looked up from germline, CDR1 is SGHDT and CDR2 is YYEEEE. The ends were cut back, 10 bases at V and 4 bases at J, with 18 bases in the middle. The CDR3 region is CASRQGGVYEQYF. CDR3 coding DNA: TGTGCCTCTCGGCAGGGGGGCGTTTACGAGCAGTACTTC.

V usage is TRBV6-1 and J usage is TRBJ1-1, with no clear D. The V end was cut by 2 bases, the J end by 1 base, with 20 bases between. Germline lookup yields CDR1 MNHNS and CDR2 SASEGT. The length of the CDR3 is 18 residues. The CDR3 region is CASSEWSYGVGENTEAFF. The CDR3 DNA sequence: TGTGCCAGCAGTGAATGGTCGTACGGGGTGGGTGAGAACACTGAAGCTTTCTTT.

In this sample, this clone turned up a few times. This sequence joins TRBV15 and TRBJ2-1, with 7 bases fitting TRBD2. V gave up 4 bases and J gave up 1 base; unmatched junction bases: 7. Per germline, CDR1 LNHNV and CDR2 YYDKDF (reference sequence). This CDR3 has 16 residues. DNA of the CDR3: TGTGCCACCAGCACCCCGGAGCGGGATTCCTACAATGAGCAGTTCTTC. Amino acid sequence: CATSTPERDSYNEQFF.

This clone was detected once. The chain employs TRBV29-1 and TRBJ1-4, with TRBD1 matching 9 bases. The germline gives CDR1 SQVTM, CDR2 ANQGSEA. J gave up 6 bases and V 1 base, and 9 bases lay outside the gene matches. The CDR3 covers 16 residues. The CDR3 reads CSVEVWDREGDEKLFF. DNA of the CDR3: TGCAGCGTTGAAGTCTGGGACAGGGAAGGTGATGAAAAACTGTTTTTT. The full variable domain, in which reference TRBV29-1 and TRBJ1-4 provide the parts outside the CDR3, is SAVISQKPSRDICQRGTSLTIQCQVDSQVTMMFWYRQQPGQSLTLIATANQGSEATYESGFVIDKFPISRPNLTFSTLTVSNMSPEDSSIYLCSVEVWDREGDEKLFFGSGTQLSVL.

Regarding this clone: The identical CDR3 is also encoded by other nucleotide sequences in the sample. This chain's CDR3 is CASSVGDSSYEQYF. Here the CDR3 DNA reads TGTGCCAGCAGCGTAGGTGACAGCTCCTACGAGCAGTACTTC. The rearrangement joins TRBV9 to TRBJ2-7, with D tentatively TRBD1 (5 bases). The CDR3 is made up of 14 amino acids. V shed 0 bases and J shed 0 bases, with 7 bases lying between them. CDR1 is SGDLS and CDR2 is YYNGEE in the germline V gene.

The rearrangement links TRBV2 to TRBJ1-2; tentatively, D is TRBD1 (6 bases). This CDR3 is 13 amino acids long. Germline loops: CDR1 SNHLY, CDR2 FYNNEI. The germline V and J ends were trimmed by 6 bases and 8 bases, with 16 bases remaining between them. In DNA, the CDR3 is TGTGCCAGCAGAGTCGGACAGATCGGAGGCTACACCTTC. Its protein product is CASRVGQIGGYTF.

CDR3 in DNA: TGTGCCAGCAGCCCGGGACTAGCGGGCGGGGAGCTGTTTTTT. The encoded protein is CASSPGLAGGELFF. The rearrangement links TRBV7-9 to TRBJ2-2, with TRBD2 matching over 12 bases. The CDR3 spans 14 residues. The germline V gene has CDR1 SEHNR and CDR2 FQNEAQ (reference sequence). Losses at the gene ends were 5 bases for V and 7 bases for J; bases not matched to a gene: 2. Full variable domain (rest looked up from reference TRBV7-9 and TRBJ2-2): DTGVSQNPRHKITKRGQNVTFRCDPISEHNRLYWYRQTLGQGPEFLTYFQNEAQLEKSRLLSDRFSAERPKGSFSTLEIQRTEQGDSAMYLCASSPGLAGGELFFGEGSRLTVL.

The rearrangement links TRBV5-5 to TRBJ1-1, with D possibly TRBD1 on 6 matching bases. CDR3 length: 14 amino acids. The V end lost 0 bases, the J end lost 6 bases, and 12 bases lay between the germline ends. Germline CDR1 reads SGHKS; CDR2 reads YYEKEE (reference sequence). The CDR3 nucleotides read TGTGCCAGCAGCTTGGTCAGGGGTGGAGCTGAAGCTTTCTTT. Translation gives CASSLVRGGAEAFF.

The chain joins TRBV11-2 to TRBJ2-1; D is possibly TRBD1 (6 bases). V was trimmed by 6 bases and J by 0 bases, leaving 15 bases between them. This CDR3 spans 16 amino acids. Germline values: CDR1 SGHAT, CDR2 FQNNGV. CDR3: CASSLHDRSSYNEQFF. The CDR3 region has the DNA TGTGCCAGCAGTTTACACGACAGGAGCTCCTACAATGAGCAGTTCTTC.

The chain carries TRBV5-4 and TRBJ1-1; no reliable D call. Trimming removed 5 bases at V and 1 base at J, with 9 bases between. CDR3 size: 13 residues. The germline gives CDR1 SGHNT, CDR2 YYREEE (reference sequence). The CDR3 loop is CASSFGSNTEAFF. In DNA, the CDR3 is TGTGCCAGCAGTTTCGGTTCGAACACTGAAGCTTTCTTT.

V is TRBV7-3 and J is TRBJ2-3; TRBD2 matches 9 bases. Trimming removed 2 bases from V and 6 bases from J; junction bases left unmatched: 3. Germline lookup yields CDR1 SGHTA and CDR2 FQGTGA. This CDR3 is 14 amino acids long. CDR3 protein: CASSLAGGGDTQYF. The CDR3 DNA sequence: TGTGCCAGCAGCTTAGCGGGAGGGGGGGATACGCAGTATTTT.

The chain couples TRBV6-6 to TRBJ1-2, with D possibly TRBD1 on 6 matching bases. CDR3 length: 13 residues. Trimming removed 5 bases at V and 8 bases at J, with 15 bases between. The V gene's germline CDR1 is MNHNY and CDR2 SVGAGI (reference sequence). The CDR3 region is CASSHQDSKGYTF. The CDR3 region has the DNA TGTGCCAGCAGTCACCAGGACAGTAAAGGCTACACCTTC.

The chain is built from TRBV27 and TRBJ1-1; D remains ambiguous. This CDR3 comprises 15 residues. Trimming removed 1 base from V and 3 bases from J, with 12 bases in between. From germline, CDR1 is MNHEY and CDR2 SMNVEV (reference sequence). CDR3 in DNA: TGTGCCAGCAGTTTATATTCGTCCGGGTACACTGAAGCTTTCTTT. This codes for CASSLYSSGYTEAFF.